The source of this T cell receptor beta chain is a study of blood T cell repertoires in COVID-19. Profiling relied on immunoSEQ multiplex PCR, and the TCRdb table lists in-frame clones only, not all of them. The sample lists 200,000 to 250,000 clones, roughly nine tenths occurring once. The CDR3 consists of 14 residues. From germline, CDR1 is SGHNT and CDR2 YENEEA. V was shortened by 5 bases and J by 1 base, with 11 bases between the two germline ends. Residents of 24 US areas, aged about 18 to 95 years, made up the participants. Assignment of participants to cohorts was predicated upon participant-reported clinical history. Only one count was recorded for this clone.

The origin of this receptor is a woman aged 50 to 60 in a cohort exposed to, infected with or recovered from COVID-19 (not recorded which). The rearrangement uses TRBV11-3 and TRBJ1-1; D gene unclear. The sample taken for sequencing was PBMCs or T cells enriched from blood (not recorded which). The CDR3 spells CASSLNSGNTEAFF. As DNA, the CDR3 is TGTGCCAGCAGCCTAAACAGTGGGAACACTGAAGCTTTCTTT. The variable domain in full, completed from reference TRBV11-3 and TRBJ1-1, reads EAGVVQSPRYKIIEKKQPVAFWCNPISGHNTLYWYLQNLGQGPELLIRYENEEAVDDSQLPKDRFSAERLKGVDSTLKIQPAELGDSAVYLCASSLNSGNTEAFFGQGTRLTVV.